This T cell receptor (beta chain) appears in the sequencing data of a study of T cell responses to AZD1222 COVID-19 vaccine (dated by TCRdb to about 2021). With regard to the full study: Because spike-specific TCR depth and breadth did not differ between the two schedules, AZD1222 recipients who got a second dose at roughly 4 weeks were pooled with those who got a second dose at roughly 12 weeks. TCR sequencing was performed for 233 trial participants, of whom roughly 200 were given two doses of AZD1222 and approximately 25 were given two doses of MenACWY control vaccine. Trial participants were enrolled by age into subgroups of 18-55, 56-69 and 70-plus years, and around 140, 26 and 57 TCR-sequenced participants, respectively, were included in these subgroups. The paper's findings and limits, for the study overall: After two AZD1222 doses, spike-specific TCR breadth and depth were significantly higher than at day 0 and than in MenACWY recipients. Vaccine-associated CD4 TCRs spanned the whole spike protein, with dominant responses in regions 160-218 and 743-854. Participants were mostly white British, with more females than males. The authors suggested clonal diversity may have been underestimated. No day 14 peak-response samples were available, so repertoires were characterized only after the peak T cell response. Only a handful of AZD1222 recipients were SARS-CoV-2 seropositive at baseline, limiting conclusions about previously exposed vaccinees. The 56-69-year group was small, and its depth increase did not reach significance, likely because of low power. Epitopes outside the regions mutated in the B.1.351 and B.1.1.7 variants were reportedly recognized by nearly half of the unique spike-specific TCRs.

The intended sense of this specimen's time point label: baseline before first vaccination. Vaccinee samples were obtained from the UK trials COV001 and COV002, which included a single-blind randomized controlled phase 2/3 trial of AZD1222 (ChAdOx1 nCoV-19) in healthy adults. For TCRbeta chain sequencing, PBMC samples from trial participants were taken at day 0 and at day 28 after the second dose. The CDR3 regions of human TCRbeta chains were analyzed by immunosequencing. Under the source paper's analysis protocol: Repertoire TCRs were checked for matches against a reference library of SARS-CoV-2-specific TCRs that had been generated using the MIRA antigen-specificity platform. Breadth meant the fraction of unique TCRs that were SARS-CoV-2-associated, whereas depth meant the fraction of total T cells that were SARS-CoV-2-associated. Using the MIRA data, every spike-specific TCR was mapped to the spike region that the TCR reacted to and assigned to either a CD4 or a CD8 class. Log10-transformed breadth and depth values were compared by one-way ANOVA with Sidak's multiple comparisons tests. The table comes from immuneACCESS by way of TCRdb, which keeps in-frame sequences with V and J called. Part of the clones is missing from these tables; in studies checked, under half for an unresolved V gene and the rest for unknown reasons. The DNA gave D and trimming, while V, J and clone size come from that table. Within this sample are about 130,000 clones, with roughly 82% of them counted one time only. The biggest ten clones account for roughly 3.9% of the sample.

According to the germline V gene (reference sequence), CDR1 reads LGHDT and CDR2 reads YNNKEL. For this chain, trimming is 4 bases at the V end and 2 bases at the J end, and the number of junction bases without a gene match is 9. Its CDR3 holds 16 amino acids, cysteine through phenylalanine. Only the CDR3 region is kept as DNA, spanning 48 bases read in frame from base 1. This clone has a handful of counts. This receptor's antigen is unknown. One base away there is no much larger clone; base qualities are not given. The sequence came from an adult in good health. Sample: peripheral blood, taken on day 0 of AZD1222 vaccination. The rearranged chain carries TRBV3-1 (or the pseudogene TRBV3-2) and TRBJ2-5; TRBD2 lines up with 8 middle nucleotides. The CDR3 here reads CASSPGGGGQQETQYF. The nucleotide sequence reads TGTGCCAGCAGCCCCGGAGGCGGGGGGCAACAAGAGACCCAGTACTTC.